What follows are 27 T cell receptor beta chains derived from one specimen sequenced in a study of blood T cells in healthy people across ages. Together with a sample-barcoded 5' primer, a J-beta primer mix was included in a second PCR lasting roughly 6 to 12 cycles. One entry per CDR3 protein, called by TCRdb with MiXCR from the 5' RACE reads. The sample has about 730,000 distinct CDR3 sequences; more than 40% are singletons. Sequencing was done on a sample of blood. These receptors all come from a woman aged 55-70 years in good health.

In this sample, this clonotype turned up a few times. The rearrangement links TRBV4-1 to TRBJ2-7; D is possibly TRBD1 or TRBD2 (7 bases each). Per the germline V gene, CDR1 is MGHRA and CDR2 is YSYEKL. V lost 1 base and J lost 4, with 17 bases in between. This CDR3 contains 16 residues. As DNA, the CDR3 is TGCGCCAGCAGCCAAGCCCAGGGGGGGCCCTTTTACGAGCAGTACTTC. Its protein is CASSQAQGGPFYEQYF.

The rearrangement uses TRBV3-1 and TRBJ2-3; TRBD2 agrees at 9 bases. CDR3 length: 17 amino acids. CDR1 LGHDT and CDR2 YNNKEL come from the germline V gene (reference sequence). The V and J ends lost 0 bases and 1 base, in that order; junction bases with no gene match: 5. CDR3: CASSQDLAGVRTDTQYF. The DNA of the CDR3 is TGTGCCAGCAGCCAAGATTTAGCGGGGGTCCGCACAGATACGCAGTATTTT.

This clonotype was observed a handful of times. The V call is TRBV10-2, the J call TRBJ2-1; D may be TRBD2 (6 bases). CDR3 length equals 12 residues. Trimming shortened V by 5 bases and J by 8 bases, and 10 bases separated the two germline ends. Per germline, CDR1 WSHSY and CDR2 SAAADI. CDR3 sequence reads: CASSFVADEQFF. CDR3 nucleotides: TGCGCCAGCAGTTTTGTAGCGGATGAGCAGTTCTTC.

This clonotype was counted ten times or more. This rearrangement joins TRBV18 to TRBJ2-3; D not resolved. CDR1 KGHSH and CDR2 LQKENI come from the germline V gene. Trimming took off 1 base at V and 2 bases at J, with 4 bases between the two ends. The CDR3 loop spans 13 amino acids. Here the CDR3 reads CASSPRPTDTQYF. The CDR3 DNA reads TGTGCCAGCTCACCACGGCCCACAGATACGCAGTATTTT.

This clonotype was detected many times. V usage is TRBV29-1 and J usage is TRBJ2-7, with a weak D call TRBD1 (6 bases). The ends were cut back, 7 bases at V and 5 bases at J, with 18 bases in the middle. Germline assignment: CDR1 SQVTM and CDR2 ANQGSEA. This CDR3 has 13 residues. The chain's CDR3 is CSGSPQGSNEQYF. The CDR3 DNA reads as TGCAGCGGATCCCCACAGGGTAGCAACGAGCAGTACTTC.

This clonotype was detected a few times. This chain connects TRBV20-1 to TRBJ2-1; either TRBD1 or TRBD2 may fit D (5 bases each). V was clipped by 6 bases and J by 7 bases, with 10 bases between them. Germline-derived CDR1 and CDR2 are DFQATT and SNEGSKA (reference sequence). CDR3 length equals 11 residues. The CDR3 nucleotides read TGCAGTGCCGGGACCAGAAATGAGCAGTTCTTC. Protein sequence: CSAGTRNEQFF.

This clonotype was counted a single time. One end of the junction is discordant with germline, which a read error may explain. This rearrangement joins TRBV9 to TRBJ2-1; D is uncertain. CDR3 length equals 12 residues. From germline, CDR1 is SGDLS and CDR2 YYNGEE. CDR3: CAGSVSYNEQFF. The CDR3 region has the DNA TGTGCCGGCAGCGTATCCTACAATGAGCAGTTCTTC.

The chain combines TRBV10-3 with TRBJ1-2; 8 nucleotides match TRBD1. Germline CDR1 ENHRY, CDR2 SYGVKD. The J segment lost 0 bases and the V segment lost 4 bases, leaving 7 bases of the junction unmatched. The CDR3 consists of 16 residues. In DNA, the CDR3 is TGTGCCATCAGTGGCGGGACAGGTTACGCTAACTATGGCTACACCTTC. Its protein product is CAISGGTGYANYGYTF.

This chain joins TRBV12-3 or TRBV12-4 and TRBJ2-7, with 7 bases matching TRBD1. The CDR3 runs to 14 residues. V shed 7 bases, J shed 7 bases, and the junction held 13 bases outside the gene matches. The CDR3 loop reads CASTVDRELWEQYF. DNA of the CDR3: TGTGCCAGCACCGTTGACAGGGAACTTTGGGAGCAGTACTTC.

J is TRBJ2-7 and V is TRBV28; 7 bases match TRBD2. This CDR3 has 14 amino acids. Germline V gives CDR1 MDHEN, CDR2 SYDVKM. With 10 bases clipped from V and 6 bases from J, the junction kept 15 bases outside the gene matches. CDR3 DNA sequence: TGTGCCACCTCCCCCCCGGGACTACCCTCCGAGCAGTACTTC. Its translation is CATSPPGLPSEQYF.

As for this clonotype: At one end the junction does not follow the germline gene, possibly because of a read error. The gene calls are TRBV6-2 or TRBV6-3 and TRBJ2-2; unclear D gene. This CDR3 has 15 amino acids. The V gene's germline CDR1 is MNHEY and CDR2 SVGEGT. The CDR3 DNA reads TGTGCCAGCAGTGCCAGGATGGCGAACACCGCGGAGCTGTTTTTT. It codes for CASSARMANTAELFF.

This clonotype occurred many times. The V gene is TRBV5-1, the J gene TRBJ2-3; 8 bases line up with TRBD1. V lost 4 bases, J lost 4 bases, and 8 bases stayed unmatched. The CDR3 has 15 amino acids. Germline V CDR1 and CDR2: SGHRS, YFSETQ. As DNA, the CDR3 is TGCGCCAGCAGCGGAGCAGGGGACAGGTCAGATACGCAGTATTTT. Translated, it gives CASSGAGDRSDTQYF.

This chain joins TRBV20-1 and TRBJ2-7, with D possibly TRBD2 on 5 matching bases. Trimming stripped 4 bases from V and 5 bases from J, with 9 bases between. The CDR3 contains 11 residues. CDR1 and CDR2 (germline): DFQATT, SNEGSKA (reference sequence). The CDR3 nucleotides read TGCAGTGCTAAGACTACACACGAGCAGTACTTC. It yields the protein CSAKTTHEQYF.

Notes on this clonotype: A clone one base away is much larger, so this may be a read error. The chain is built from TRBV10-3 and TRBJ2-3; 7 nucleotides line up with TRBD2. CDR1 ENHRY and CDR2 SYGVKD come from the germline V gene. The CDR3 has 13 amino acids. J gave up 4 bases and V 6 bases, and 4 bases lay outside the gene matches. This CDR3 reads CAIRGGGADTQYF. The CDR3 DNA follows: TGTGCCATCAGGGGCGGGGGTGCAGATACGCAGTATTTT.

This clonotype was seen a handful of times. The J gene is TRBJ2-7, the V gene TRBV7-3, with a tentative D call TRBD1 (5 bases). The DNA end is a closer match to TRBJ2-5, so the J assignment may be wrong. Germline loops: CDR1 SGHTA, CDR2 FQGTGA. The CDR3 totals 16 residues. CDR3: CASSLIETASRGTQYF. CDR3 bases: TGTGCCAGCAGCCTCATCGAGACAGCCTCAAGGGGGACCCAGTACTTC.

This rearrangement joins TRBV20-1 to TRBJ2-1, with D possibly being TRBD1 (6 bases). CDR3 length: 16 amino acids. Germline CDR1 DFQATT, CDR2 SNEGSKA (reference sequence). V was cut by 1 base and J by 1 base, with 14 bases left in between. The CDR3 bases are TGCAGTGCTAGAGTACGGGACACCCGTTCCTACAATGAGCAGTTCTTC. Its translation: CSARVRDTRSYNEQFF.

There are many counts of this clonotype. V gene TRBV9 combines with J gene TRBJ2-7; 10 bases line up with TRBD2. Germline V gives CDR1 SGDLS, CDR2 YYNGEE. CDR3 length: 15 residues. V shed 2 bases and J 2 bases; nucleotides not matched to a gene: 4. Here the CDR3 reads CASSVASGSTYEQYF. CDR3 nucleotide sequence: TGTGCCAGCAGCGTGGCTAGCGGGAGTACCTACGAGCAGTACTTC.

In this sample, this clonotype turned up a few times. This chain joins TRBV6-2 or TRBV6-3 and TRBJ2-1, with D unclear. Germline V gene lookup returns CDR1 MNHEY and CDR2 SVGEGT. The V end was cut by 8 bases, the J end by 4 bases, with 15 bases between. The length of the CDR3 is 14 residues. The CDR3 sequence is CASGPQINYNEQFF. Written as DNA, the CDR3 is TGTGCCAGCGGTCCCCAGATCAATTACAATGAGCAGTTCTTC.

The chain has TRBV30 and TRBJ2-1; 16 positions agree with TRBD2. The CDR3 contains 14 residues. The V and J ends lost 8 bases and 10 bases, in that order; junction bases with no gene match: 8. CDR1 and CDR2 from the germline V gene are GTSNPN and SVGIG (reference sequence). Here the CDR3 reads CALQGTSGGAEQFF. The DNA for the CDR3 is TGTGCCCTTCAAGGGACTAGCGGGGGGGCCGAGCAGTTCTTC.

This clonotype was seen more than once but under ten times. The J gene is TRBJ2-5, the V gene TRBV27, with TRBD2 identical over 12 bases. The J call could be wrong; TRBJ2-7 is a better fit for the DNA end. The CDR3 covers 14 residues. Germline CDR1 is MNHEY and CDR2 is SMNVEV (reference sequence). The CDR3 nucleotides read TGTGCCAGCACTTCTAGCGGGAGGGTCTACGAGCAGTACTTC. This encodes CASTSSGRVYEQYF.

This clonotype has a single count. V is TRBV20-1 and J is TRBJ1-2, with D unresolved. V was cut by 3 bases and J by 8 bases, with 4 bases left in between. The germline CDR1 and CDR2 sequences are DFQATT and SNEGSKA (reference sequence). This CDR3 contains 9 residues. CDR3: CSASDGYTF. CDR3 nucleotide sequence: TGCAGTGCTAGTGACGGCTACACCTTC.

Ten or more counts support this clonotype. The chain carries TRBV14 and TRBJ2-1; 10 bases align to TRBD1. Germline lookup yields CDR1 SGHDN and CDR2 FVKESK. CDR3 size: 15 residues. Trimming at V came to 4 bases and at J to 6 bases, leaving 6 bases not matched to a gene. The CDR3, as DNA: TGTGCCAGCAGCCTTGCCGGGACAGGGGCCAATGAGCAGTTCTTC. Protein sequence: CASSLAGTGANEQFF.

In its sample, this clonotype was seen many times. V gene TRBV29-1 combines with J gene TRBJ2-3; tentative D call: TRBD1 (7 bases). This CDR3 region has 16 residues. Germline values: CDR1 SQVTM, CDR2 ANQGSEA. Between the trimmed V and J ends, which lost 2 bases and 0 bases, there was a span of 15 bases. The CDR3 protein is CSVELRGTVSTDTQYF. The CDR3 coding sequence is TGCAGCGTTGAACTACGGGGGACAGTCAGCACAGATACGCAGTATTTT.

CDR3 in amino acids: CASREGGENEQYF. The CDR3, as DNA: TGTGCCAGCAGGGAGGGAGGGGAGAACGAGCAGTACTTC. The chain combines TRBV25-1 with TRBJ2-5, with 7 bases fitting TRBD2. The DNA end favors TRBJ2-7, so the J call may be wrong. Germline V CDR1 and CDR2: MGHDK, SYGVNS. This CDR3 spans 13 amino acids.

With respect to this clonotype: A read error may explain this, as a much larger clone is one base away. This rearrangement joins TRBV4-2 to TRBJ2-1, with 9 nucleotides matching TRBD2. This CDR3 spans 15 amino acids. Germline loops: CDR1 LGHNA, CDR2 YNFKEQ. V shed 4 bases and J 3 bases; nucleotides not matched to a gene: 4. The CDR3 is CASSLGTSHYNEQFF. The CDR3 coding sequence is TGTGCCAGCAGCCTTGGGACTAGCCACTACAATGAGCAGTTCTTC.

This chain links TRBV7-3 with TRBJ2-2; TRBD2 matches at 10 bases. Looked up from germline, CDR1 is SGHTA and CDR2 is FQGTGA. V lost 3 bases, J lost 6 bases, and 10 bases stayed unmatched. This CDR3 has 17 amino acids. CDR3 nucleotide sequence: TGTGCCAGCAGCTTCCCTAGCGGGGGAGTAAACGCCGGGGAGCTGTTTTTT. Amino acid sequence: CASSFPSGGVNAGELFF.

In the case of this clonotype: The germline gene is not matched at one end of the junction; a read error may be the cause. The genes are TRBV11-3 and TRBJ2-7; tentatively, D is TRBD2 (6 bases). This CDR3 is built from 14 residues. Germline values: CDR1 SGHNT, CDR2 YENEEA. The CDR3 nucleotides read TGTGCCAGAAGCTTAGACCCCACTAGCCACGAGCAGTACTTC. It specifies CARSLDPTSHEQYF. The full variable domain, completed using reference TRBV11-3 and TRBJ2-7, is EAGVVQSPRYKIIEKKQPVAFWCNPISGHNTLYWYLQNLGQGPELLIRYENEEAVDDSQLPKDRFSAERLKGVDSTLKIQPAELGDSAVYLCARSLDPTSHEQYFGPGTRLTVT.